This is a list of T cell receptor beta chains from one sample in a study of OX40 agonist ivuxolimab in advanced cancers. Libraries were prepared by immunoSEQ multiplex PCR; TCRdb keeps only in-frame clonotypes and omits some of them. The sample includes approximately 25,000 clones, 85% of them seen just once. The sample in question was CD4+ or CD8+ T cells sorted from blood, obtained in a trial of the OX40 agonist ivuxolimab. These receptors were obtained from an adult with an advanced solid tumor such as melanoma, head and neck, liver or kidney cancer. Both conserved end residues are part of each CDR3. A D gene is named only where the DNA matches it firmly. Only part of the rows carry a size: once, few, many, or a class if the clone is expanded.

size	V	D	J	CDR3	DNA
once	TRBV5-5	TRBD1	TRBJ1-1	CASSLMTGRGTEAFF	TGTGCCAGCAGCTTGATGACAGGGAGAGGCACTGAAGCTTTCTTT
NA	TRBV5-4	TRBD1	TRBJ2-7	CASSATGGVYEQYF	TGTGCCAGCAGCGCGACAGGGGGCGTCTACGAGCAGTACTTC
NA	TRBV4-1	NA	TRBJ2-3	CASSQTIGGPDTDTQYF	TGCGCCAGCAGCCAGACGATCGGGGGCCCGGACACAGATACGCAGTATTTT
NA	TRBV10-3	NA	TRBJ1-4	CAISDLKDPNEKLFF	TGTGCCATCAGTGACTTAAAGGACCCTAATGAAAAACTGTTTTTT
NA	TRBV6-1	TRBD1	TRBJ2-7	CASSETGAYEQYF	TGTGCCAGCAGTGAAACAGGGGCCTACGAGCAGTACTTC
medium-sized	TRBV5-6	NA	TRBJ2-3	CASSSWDNTQYF	TGTGCCAGCAGCTCGTGGGATAATACGCAGTATTTT
NA	TRBV28	NA	TRBJ2-7	CASSLRAEQYF	TGTGCCAGCAGTTTAAGGGCCGAGCAGTACTTC
NA	TRBV10-1	NA	TRBJ2-1	CASSESLRNEQFF	TGCGCCAGCAGTGAGTCTCTTCGAAATGAGCAGTTCTTC
once	TRBV9	TRBD1	TRBJ2-7	CASSVFQQGLVEQYF	TGTGCCAGCAGCGTTTTCCAACAGGGGCTGGTCGAGCAGTACTTC
NA	TRBV10-1	NA	TRBJ2-3	CASSAIDTDTQYF	TGCGCCAGCAGTGCGATCGACACAGATACGCAGTATTTT
NA	TRBV7-9	NA	TRBJ2-5	CASSLGLETQYF	TGTGCCAGCAGCTTAGGGTTAGAGACCCAGTACTTC
NA	TRBV7-9	NA	TRBJ2-3	CASSSWTDTSTDTQYF	TGTGCCAGCAGCTCCTGGACGGACACTAGCACAGATACGCAGTATTTT
NA	TRBV9	NA	TRBJ2-6	CASSVGGAGANVLTF	TGTGCCAGCAGCGTTGGAGGGGCTGGGGCCAACGTCCTGACTTTC
few	TRBV7-9	TRBD1	TRBJ1-2	CASSSRLTGDYGYTF	TGTGCCAGCAGCTCAAGGCTTACAGGGGACTATGGCTACACCTTC
NA	TRBV4-1	NA	TRBJ2-1	CASSQGVLGDYEQFF	TGCGCCAGCAGCCAAGGGGTGCTCGGTGACTATGAGCAGTTCTTC
once	TRBV28	NA	TRBJ1-1	CASSSTPGRPNTEAFF	TGTGCCAGCAGTTCCACTCCGGGACGGCCGAACACTGAAGCTTTCTTT
NA	TRBV28	TRBD1	TRBJ1-4	CASRDRVVFQGSNEKLFF	TGTGCCAGCAGGGACAGGGTCGTATTCCAAGGGTCTAATGAAAAACTGTTTTTT
NA	TRBV7-7	NA	TRBJ2-3	CASSLGTGRGTDTQYF	TGTGCTAGCAGCTTAGGGACGGGTAGGGGCACAGATACGCAGTATTTT
once	TRBV27	TRBD1	TRBJ2-1	CASSLAGGSYNEQFF	TGTGCCAGCAGTTTAGCAGGGGGCTCCTACAATGAGCAGTTCTTC
NA	TRBV27	NA	TRBJ1-2	CASSLKGSYGYTF	TGTGCCAGCAGTTTAAAGGGCAGCTATGGCTACACCTTC
NA	TRBV4-3	NA	TRBJ2-1	CASSQWSNEGNEQFF	TGCGCCAGCAGCCAATGGAGCAATGAAGGCAATGAGCAGTTCTTC
NA	TRBV2	NA	TRBJ1-4	CASSNEKLFF	TGTGCCAGCAGTAATGAAAAACTGTTTTTT
NA	TRBV15	NA	TRBJ1-3	CATSRGTGNTIYF	TGTGCCACCAGCAGAGGAACGGGAAACACCATATATTTT
NA	TRBV27	TRBD1	TRBJ1-2	CASRDRGLGYTF	TGTGCCAGCAGGGACAGGGGGCTTGGCTACACCTTC
NA	TRBV7-9	TRBD2	TRBJ2-1	CASTPGLAKNEQFF	TGTGCCAGCACACCGGGACTAGCAAAAAATGAGCAGTTCTTC
NA	TRBV9	TRBD2	TRBJ2-1	CASSPSNRLAGGPRLKDEQFF	TGTGCCAGCAGCCCCAGCAATCGACTAGCGGGGGGGCCTCGGTTAAAAGATGAGCAGTTCTTC
NA	TRBV27	NA	TRBJ2-7	CASSSYPQGSQLPYF	TGTGCCAGCAGTTCGTATCCCCAGGGGAGCCAACTACCGTACTTC
NA	TRBV18	TRBD1	TRBJ1-5	CASSPEGQFSNQPQHF	TGTGCCAGCTCACCAGAGGGACAGTTTAGCAATCAGCCCCAGCATTTT
NA	TRBV15	NA	TRBJ2-3	CATSSLTDTQYF	TGTGCCACCAGCAGTCTCACAGATACGCAGTATTTT
NA	TRBV21-1	NA	TRBJ2-5	CASSKVRGRAGETQYF	TGTGCCAGCAGCAAAGTTAGGGGCAGGGCGGGCGAGACCCAGTACTTC
once	TRBV5-1	TRBD2	TRBJ2-1	CASSWTSGSNEQFF	TGCGCCAGCAGCTGGACTAGCGGGAGCAATGAGCAGTTCTTC
NA	TRBV19	NA	TRBJ1-1	CASRSGNTEAFF	TGTGCCAGTAGGTCAGGGAACACTGAAGCTTTCTTT
once	TRBV15	NA	TRBJ2-7	CATSRPWTGSSYEQYF	TGTGCCACCAGCAGACCCTGGACGGGATCCTCCTACGAGCAGTACTTC
NA	TRBV30	TRBD1	TRBJ2-7	CAWRDRVPYEQYF	TGTGCCTGGAGGGACAGGGTCCCCTACGAGCAGTACTTC
NA	TRBV6-5	NA	TRBJ2-7	CASSYSQGHFYEQYF	TGTGCCAGCAGTTACTCCCAGGGGCACTTTTACGAGCAGTACTTC
NA	TRBV27	TRBD1	TRBJ2-7	CASSFLFPTGTYEQYF	TGTGCCAGCAGTTTCTTATTTCCGACAGGGACCTACGAGCAGTACTTC
NA	TRBV4-1	TRBD1	TRBJ1-4	CASSPLLRDRGEKLFF	TGCGCCAGCAGCCCCCTACTCCGGGACAGGGGGGAAAAACTGTTTTTT
few	TRBV5-4	NA	TRBJ2-7	CASSARDISYEQYF	TGTGCCAGCAGCGCCCGGGACATCTCCTACGAGCAGTACTTC
NA	TRBV27	NA	TRBJ2-4	CASRGIGNIQYF	TGTGCCAGCAGGGGGATTGGGAACATTCAGTACTTC
NA	TRBV28	NA	TRBJ2-1	CASSSGLRGNEQFF	TGTGCCAGCAGTTCCGGGCTCCGAGGGAATGAGCAGTTCTTC
NA	TRBV19	TRBD2	TRBJ2-7	CASSMASGGWFGEQYF	TGTGCCAGTAGTATGGCCAGCGGGGGTTGGTTCGGCGAGCAGTACTTC
NA	TRBV7-3	NA	TRBJ2-3	CASSLTSSPTDTQYF	TGTGCCAGCAGCTTAACTAGCAGTCCCACAGATACGCAGTATTTT